This TCR beta chain was recorded in a study of blood T cell repertoires in COVID-19. Study-wide background: Donors in the United States, Italy and Spain gave samples during acute or convalescent COVID-19. The analysed material was cDNA or gDNA that came from T cells, B-cell-depleted T cells, or PBMCs.

The CDR3 covers 12 residues. Germline-derived CDR1 and CDR2 are SEHNR and FQNEAQ (reference sequence). The germline V and J ends were trimmed by 5 bases and 8 bases, with 9 bases remaining between them. Per the authors' pipeline: Using reference gene primer amplification, nucleated cell counts were estimated. TCRdb keeps only in-frame clones here, not all; method: immunoSEQ multiplex PCR. The V and J calls and clone size come from that table; D and trimming were worked out from the DNA. Here the sample spans roughly 350,000 clones, about 85% being singletons. This TCR came from a woman between 18 and 30 years old with acute or convalescent COVID-19. This chain links TRBV7-9 with TRBJ1-4; TRBD1 might be the D (6 bases). The sample taken for sequencing was peripheral blood. CDR3 nucleotides: TGTGCCAGCAGCCCTCAGGGGGAAAAACTGTTTTTT. This translates into CASSPQGEKLFF.